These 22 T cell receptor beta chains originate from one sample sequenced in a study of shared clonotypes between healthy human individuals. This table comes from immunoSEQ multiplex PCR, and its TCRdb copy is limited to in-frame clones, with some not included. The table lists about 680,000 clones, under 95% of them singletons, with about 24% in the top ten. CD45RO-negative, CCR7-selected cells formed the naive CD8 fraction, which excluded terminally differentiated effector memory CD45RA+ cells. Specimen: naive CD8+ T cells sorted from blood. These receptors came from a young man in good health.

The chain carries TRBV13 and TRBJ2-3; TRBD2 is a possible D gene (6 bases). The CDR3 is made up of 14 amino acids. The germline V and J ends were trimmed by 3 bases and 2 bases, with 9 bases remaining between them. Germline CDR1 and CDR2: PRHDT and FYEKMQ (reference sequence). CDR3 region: CASSLGLDTDTQYF. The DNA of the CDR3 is TGTGCCAGCAGCTTGGGACTTGACACAGATACGCAGTATTTT.

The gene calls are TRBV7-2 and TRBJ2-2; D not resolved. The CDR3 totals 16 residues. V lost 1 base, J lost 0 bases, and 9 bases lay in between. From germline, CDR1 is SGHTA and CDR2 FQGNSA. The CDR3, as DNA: TGTGCCAGCAGCTTAGGTGCTTCACCGAACACCGGGGAGCTGTTTTTT. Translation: CASSLGASPNTGELFF.

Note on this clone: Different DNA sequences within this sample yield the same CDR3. The CDR3 nucleotides are TGTGCCAGCAGTCACAGGGGTTCCTACGAGCAGTACTTC. It translates to CASSHRGSYEQYF. The chain couples TRBV28 to TRBJ2-7; 7 bases are a match to TRBD1. Germline values: CDR1 MDHEN, CDR2 SYDVKM. Trimming at V came to 5 bases and at J to 1 base, leaving 2 bases not matched to a gene. The CDR3 consists of 13 residues.

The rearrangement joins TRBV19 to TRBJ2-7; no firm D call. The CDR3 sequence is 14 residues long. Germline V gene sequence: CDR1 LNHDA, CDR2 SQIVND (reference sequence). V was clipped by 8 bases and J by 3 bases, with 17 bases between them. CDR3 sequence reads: CASGTATGFYEQYF. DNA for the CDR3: TGTGCCAGTGGAACTGCGACTGGCTTCTACGAGCAGTACTTC.

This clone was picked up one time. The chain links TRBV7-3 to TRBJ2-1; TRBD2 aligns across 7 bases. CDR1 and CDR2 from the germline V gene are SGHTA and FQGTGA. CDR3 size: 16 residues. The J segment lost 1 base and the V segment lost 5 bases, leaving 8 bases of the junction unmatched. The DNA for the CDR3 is TGTGCCAGCAGCCCTTTGGCGGGAGAGTCCTACAATGAGCAGTTCTTC. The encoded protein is CASSPLAGESYNEQFF.

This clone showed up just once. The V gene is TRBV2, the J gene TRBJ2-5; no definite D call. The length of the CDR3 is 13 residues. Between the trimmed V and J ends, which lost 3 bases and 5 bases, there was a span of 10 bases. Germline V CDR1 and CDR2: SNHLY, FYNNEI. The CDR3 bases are TGTGCCAGCAGTGATTTCATAAGGGAGACCCAGTACTTC. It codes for CASSDFIRETQYF.

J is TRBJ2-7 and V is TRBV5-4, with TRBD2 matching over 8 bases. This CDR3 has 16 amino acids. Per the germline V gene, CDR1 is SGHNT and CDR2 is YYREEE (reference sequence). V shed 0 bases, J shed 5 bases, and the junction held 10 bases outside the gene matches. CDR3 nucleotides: TGTGCCAGCAGCTTGGCCGAGGGCGGGAGGTTCGACGAGCAGTACTTC. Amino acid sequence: CASSLAEGGRFDEQYF. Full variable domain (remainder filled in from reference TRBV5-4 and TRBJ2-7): ETGVTQSPTHLIKTRGQQVTLRCSSQSGHNTVSWYQQALGQGPQFIFQYYREEENGRGNFPPRFSGLQFPNYSSELNVNALELDDSALYLCASSLAEGGRFDEQYFGPGTRLTVT.

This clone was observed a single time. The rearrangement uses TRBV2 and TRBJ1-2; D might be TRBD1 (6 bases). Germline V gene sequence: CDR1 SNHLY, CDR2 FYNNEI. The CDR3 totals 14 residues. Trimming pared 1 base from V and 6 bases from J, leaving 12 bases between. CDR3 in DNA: TGTGCCAGCAGTGAAGTTGCAGGGGTTAATGGCTACACCTTC. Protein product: CASSEVAGVNGYTF. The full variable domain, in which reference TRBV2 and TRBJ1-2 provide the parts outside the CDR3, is EPEVTQTPSHQVTQMGQEVILRCVPISNHLYFYWYRQILGQKVEFLVSFYNNEISEKSEIFDDQFSVERPDGSNFTLKIRSTKLEDSAMYFCASSEVAGVNGYTFGSGTRLTVV.

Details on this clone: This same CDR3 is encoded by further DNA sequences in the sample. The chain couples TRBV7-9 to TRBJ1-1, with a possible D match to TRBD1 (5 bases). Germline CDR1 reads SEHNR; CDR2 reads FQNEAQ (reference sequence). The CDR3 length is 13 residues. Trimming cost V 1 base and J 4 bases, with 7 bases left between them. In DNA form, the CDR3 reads TGTGCCAGCAGCTTAGGGGGGAGCACTGAAGCTTTCTTT. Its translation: CASSLGGSTEAFF.

The CDR3 sequence: CASSYPGLGTDTQYF. In nucleotides, the CDR3 is TGTGCCAGCAGCTATCCGGGACTTGGCACAGATACGCAGTATTTT. The chain uses TRBV7-9 and TRBJ2-3; perhaps TRBD2 as D (6 bases). This CDR3 region has 15 residues. Trimming stripped 4 bases from V and 1 base from J, with 12 bases between. In germline, CDR1 is SEHNR, CDR2 FQNEAQ (reference sequence).

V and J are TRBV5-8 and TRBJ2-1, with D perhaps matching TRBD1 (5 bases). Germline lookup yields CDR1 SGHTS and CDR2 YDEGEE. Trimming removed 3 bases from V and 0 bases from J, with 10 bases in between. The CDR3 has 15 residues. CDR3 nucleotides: TGTGCCAGCAGCTCCAGGGAAAGCTCCTACAATGAGCAGTTCTTC. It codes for CASSSRESSYNEQFF.

The CDR3, as DNA: TGTGCCAGCAGCCAGGGACAGGACAATGAGCAGTTCTTC. As protein: CASSQGQDNEQFF. The chain combines TRBV7-9 with TRBJ2-1; 8 bases are a match to TRBD1. The CDR3 is 13 residues long. Germline V CDR1 and CDR2: SEHNR, FQNEAQ (reference sequence). The V gene end was trimmed by 5 bases and the J gene end by 5 bases; junction bases not matched to a gene: 2.

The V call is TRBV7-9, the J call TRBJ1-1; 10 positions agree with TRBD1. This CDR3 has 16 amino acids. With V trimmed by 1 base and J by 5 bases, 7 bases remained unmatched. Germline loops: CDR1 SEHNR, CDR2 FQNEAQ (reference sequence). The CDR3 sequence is CASSLVDGQGGTEAFF. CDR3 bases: TGTGCCAGCAGCTTAGTGGATGGACAGGGGGGGACTGAAGCTTTCTTT.

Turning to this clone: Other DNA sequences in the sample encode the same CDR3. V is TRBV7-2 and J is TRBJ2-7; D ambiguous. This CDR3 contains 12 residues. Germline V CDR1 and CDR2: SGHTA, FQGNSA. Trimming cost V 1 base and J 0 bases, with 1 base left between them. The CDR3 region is CASSLVSYEQYF. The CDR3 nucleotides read TGTGCCAGCAGCTTAGTCTCCTACGAGCAGTACTTC.

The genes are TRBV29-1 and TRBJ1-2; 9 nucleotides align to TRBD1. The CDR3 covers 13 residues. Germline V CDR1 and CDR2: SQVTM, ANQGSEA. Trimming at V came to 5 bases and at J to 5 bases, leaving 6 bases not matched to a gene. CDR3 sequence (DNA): TGCAGCGTTTCGGGACAGGGTGTTTATGGCTACACCTTC. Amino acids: CSVSGQGVYGYTF.

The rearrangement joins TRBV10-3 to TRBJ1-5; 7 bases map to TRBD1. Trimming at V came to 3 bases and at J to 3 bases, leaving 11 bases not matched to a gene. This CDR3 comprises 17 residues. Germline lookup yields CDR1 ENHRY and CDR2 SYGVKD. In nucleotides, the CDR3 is TGTGCCATCAGTGAAGACAGGGAGGGAGCCTTCAATCAGCCCCAGCATTTT. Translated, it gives CAISEDREGAFNQPQHF.

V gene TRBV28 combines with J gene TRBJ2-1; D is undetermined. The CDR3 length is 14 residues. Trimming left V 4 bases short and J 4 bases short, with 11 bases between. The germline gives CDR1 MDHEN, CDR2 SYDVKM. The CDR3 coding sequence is TGTGCCAGCAGTTATCTCCCGGGTTACAATGAGCAGTTCTTC. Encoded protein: CASSYLPGYNEQFF.

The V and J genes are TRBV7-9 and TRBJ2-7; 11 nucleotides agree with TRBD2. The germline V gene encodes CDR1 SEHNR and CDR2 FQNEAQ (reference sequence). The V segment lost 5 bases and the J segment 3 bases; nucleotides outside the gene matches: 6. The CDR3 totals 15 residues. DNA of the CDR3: TGTGCCAGCAGCCAGACTAGCGGGACTGTCTACGAGCAGTACTTC. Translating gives CASSQTSGTVYEQYF.

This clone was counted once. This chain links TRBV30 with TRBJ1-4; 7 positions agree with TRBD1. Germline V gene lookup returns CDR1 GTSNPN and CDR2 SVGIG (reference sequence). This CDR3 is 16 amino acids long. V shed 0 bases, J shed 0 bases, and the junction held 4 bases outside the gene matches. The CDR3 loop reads CAWSVGTVATNEKLFF. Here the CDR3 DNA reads TGTGCCTGGAGTGTGGGGACAGTTGCAACTAATGAAAAACTGTTTTTT.

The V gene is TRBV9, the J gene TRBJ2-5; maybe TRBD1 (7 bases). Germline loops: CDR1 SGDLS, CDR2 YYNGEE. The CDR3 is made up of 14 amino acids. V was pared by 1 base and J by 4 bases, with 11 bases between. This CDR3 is CASSVQGGGETQYF. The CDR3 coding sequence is TGTGCCAGCAGCGTACAGGGGGGAGGAGAGACCCAGTACTTC.

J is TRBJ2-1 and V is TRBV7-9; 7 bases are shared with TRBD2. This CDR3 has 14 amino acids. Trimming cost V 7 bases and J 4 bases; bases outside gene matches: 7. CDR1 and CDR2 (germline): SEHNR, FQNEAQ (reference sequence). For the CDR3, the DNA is TGTGCCAGCATCAGCGGGACGGTTTACAATGAGCAGTTCTTC. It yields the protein CASISGTVYNEQFF.

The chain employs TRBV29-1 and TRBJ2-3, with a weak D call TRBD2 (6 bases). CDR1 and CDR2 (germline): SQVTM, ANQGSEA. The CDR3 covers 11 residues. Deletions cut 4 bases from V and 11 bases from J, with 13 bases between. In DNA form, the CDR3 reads TGCAGCGTTGTTTATATCGGGGGGCAGTATTTT. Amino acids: CSVVYIGGQYF.